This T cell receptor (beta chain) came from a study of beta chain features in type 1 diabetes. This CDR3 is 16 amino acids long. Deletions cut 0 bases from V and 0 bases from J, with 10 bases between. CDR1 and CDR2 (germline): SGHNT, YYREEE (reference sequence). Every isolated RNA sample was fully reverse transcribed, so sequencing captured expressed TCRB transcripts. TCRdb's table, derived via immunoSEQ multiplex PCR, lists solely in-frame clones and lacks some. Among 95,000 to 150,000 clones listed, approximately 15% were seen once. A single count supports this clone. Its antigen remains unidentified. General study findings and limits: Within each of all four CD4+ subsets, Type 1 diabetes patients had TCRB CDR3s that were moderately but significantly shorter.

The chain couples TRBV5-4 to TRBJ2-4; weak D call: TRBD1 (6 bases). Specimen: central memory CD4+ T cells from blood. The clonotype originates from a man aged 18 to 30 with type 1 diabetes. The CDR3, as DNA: TGTGCCAGCAGCTTGGCAGGGGAGAGAGCCAAAAACATTCAGTACTTC. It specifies CASSLAGERAKNIQYF.